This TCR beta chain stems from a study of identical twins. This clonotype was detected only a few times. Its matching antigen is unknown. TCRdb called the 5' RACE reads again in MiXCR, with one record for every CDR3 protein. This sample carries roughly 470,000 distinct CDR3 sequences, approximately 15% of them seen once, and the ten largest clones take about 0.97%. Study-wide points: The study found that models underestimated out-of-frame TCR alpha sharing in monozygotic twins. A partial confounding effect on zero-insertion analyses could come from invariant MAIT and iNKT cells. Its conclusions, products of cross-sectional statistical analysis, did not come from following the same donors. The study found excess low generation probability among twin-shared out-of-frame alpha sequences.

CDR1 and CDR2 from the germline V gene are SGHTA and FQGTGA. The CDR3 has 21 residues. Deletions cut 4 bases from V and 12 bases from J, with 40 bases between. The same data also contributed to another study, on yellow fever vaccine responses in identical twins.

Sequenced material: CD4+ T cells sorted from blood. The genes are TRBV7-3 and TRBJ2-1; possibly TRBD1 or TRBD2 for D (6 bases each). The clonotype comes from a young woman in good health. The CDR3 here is CASSSMLASGGLGRTSYRQFF. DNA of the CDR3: TGTGCCAGCAGCTCAATGCTAGCGTCTGGGGGGCTTGGACGAACCAGTTACCGGCAGTTCTTC.